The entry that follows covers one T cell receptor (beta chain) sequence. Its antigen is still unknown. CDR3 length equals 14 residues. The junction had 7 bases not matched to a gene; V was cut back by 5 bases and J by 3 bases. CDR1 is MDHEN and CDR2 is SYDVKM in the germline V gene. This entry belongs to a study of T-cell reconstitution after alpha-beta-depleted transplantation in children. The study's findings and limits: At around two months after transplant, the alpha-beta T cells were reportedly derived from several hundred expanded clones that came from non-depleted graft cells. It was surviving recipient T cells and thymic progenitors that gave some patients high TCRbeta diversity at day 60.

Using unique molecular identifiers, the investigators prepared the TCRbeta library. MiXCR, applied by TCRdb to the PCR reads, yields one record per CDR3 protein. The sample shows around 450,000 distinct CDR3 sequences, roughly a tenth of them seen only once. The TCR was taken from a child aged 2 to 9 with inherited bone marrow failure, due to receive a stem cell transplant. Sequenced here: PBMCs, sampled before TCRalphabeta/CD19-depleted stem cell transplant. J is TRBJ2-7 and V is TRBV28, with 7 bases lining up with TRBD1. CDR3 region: CASSLQGMNYEQYF. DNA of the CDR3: TGTGCCAGCAGTCTACAGGGGATGAACTACGAGCAGTACTTC. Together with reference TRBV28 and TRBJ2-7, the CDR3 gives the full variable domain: DVKVTQSSRYLVKRTGEKVFLECVQDMDHENMFWYRQDPGLGLRLIYFSYDVKMKEKGDIPEGYSVSREKKERFSLILESASTNQTSMYLCASSLQGMNYEQYFGPGTRLTVT.